The T cell receptor beta chain described here comes from a study of T cells in Graves' hyperthyroidism and ophthalmopathy. Study-wide context: Blood from the periphery was taken at initial diagnosis, before any treatment.

Patients aged 18 to 65 with hyperthyroidism were newly diagnosed, with duration under 2 months. Patients with uncontrolled infections, other autoimmune diseases, pregnancy or lactation were excluded. Amplified regions were TCR beta CDR3 sequences from RNA transcripts. Primed by the HTBI set, a first-round RT-PCR was run on the TCR CDR3. TCRdb analysed the multiplex PCR reads with MiXCR anew, one entry per CDR3 protein. The repertoire holds some 600,000 distinct CDR3 sequences, with about 15% as singletons. CDR1 LGHNT and CDR2 FRNRAP come from the germline V gene. V shed 2 bases and J shed 8 bases, with 16 bases lying between them. This CDR3 spans 15 amino acids. This clonotype has only a few counts. What it binds is not known. Notes on the study in general: Blood also carried most thyroid clonotypes expanded above 0.001.

The sample comprised blood. This chain connects TRBV12-5 to TRBJ2-1; D might be TRBD1 (6 bases). The receptor was isolated from a woman younger than 45 with Graves' hyperthyroidism that later progressed to Graves' ophthalmopathy. CDR3 sequence (DNA): TGTGCTAGTGGTTTGTCGCTTATCGGGACACATGAGCAGTTCTTC. It encodes CASGLSLIGTHEQFF.